Sequencing of this TCR beta chain was carried out in a study of cytomegalovirus exposure and HLA in healthy donors. This clone was counted a single time. The antigen remains undetermined. Vbeta (60) and Jbeta (13) primers were used in the PCR. The repertoire was sequenced with immunoSEQ multiplex PCR; TCRdb's copy has only in-frame clones and lacks some. The sample lists 100,000 to 150,000 clones, around 82% occurring once. The study, taken as a whole, reports: Three chains linked to CMV were shown in vitro to be specific for CMV antigens.

The sample consisted of PBMCs. The clonotype comes from a male donor in good health and CMV-seropositive.

In nucleotides, the CDR3 is TGCGCCAGCAGCCAAGATTGGACAGGGAGCGGGTATGGCACAGATACGCAGTATTTT. This sequence encodes CASSQDWTGSGYGTDTQYF. The V call is TRBV4-3, the J call TRBJ2-3; 8 bases map to TRBD1. V was pared by 0 bases and J by 1 base, with 12 bases of the junction left unmatched. CDR1 and CDR2 from the germline V gene are LGHNA and YSLEER. This CDR3 contains 19 residues.